These T cell receptor beta chains were read from a single sample in a study of cytomegalovirus exposure and HLA in healthy donors. Only in-frame clones appear in the TCRdb table, and some are missing; sequencing was by immunoSEQ multiplex PCR. Of approximately 180,000 clones in the sample, about 82% were seen once. The sequenced sample was PBMCs. These receptors came from a woman younger than 30 in good health and CMV-seronegative. Each CDR3 is given with its conserved first and last residue. The order of the fields is clone size, V gene, D gene, J gene, CDR3 DNA, CDR3 protein. The D gene is left open where the match is weak. Clone size is stated in some rows and not others, as once, few, many or a class when expanded.

>-|TRBV6-5|TRBD1|TRBJ1-2
TGTGCCAGCAGTTACACCAGACAGGGTTTAGATGGCTACACCTTC
CASSYTRQGLDGYTF
>-|TRBV7-8|-|TRBJ1-4
TGTGCCAGCAGCAGGGGGGGAGAAAAACTGTTTTTT
CASSRGGEKLFF
>once|TRBV4-1|TRBD1|TRBJ1-5
TGCGCCAGCAGCCAAGATGGGACAGGGGGACAGCCCCAGCATTTT
CASSQDGTGGQPQHF
>-|TRBV6-1|-|TRBJ2-7
TGTGCCAGCAGTGGCAGTGTTTGGGGGGATCGATACTACGAGCAGTACTTC
CASSGSVWGDRYYEQYF
>once|TRBV19|TRBD1|TRBJ2-2
TGTGCCAGTAGTAGACAGGGGGCGTCCGGGGAGCTGTTTTTT
CASSRQGASGELFF
>-|TRBV6-1|-|TRBJ1-4
TGTGCCAGCAGTGAAGACAGGGCTGTACAATCAAATGAAAAACTGTTTTTT
CASSEDRAVQSNEKLFF
>-|TRBV2|TRBD1|TRBJ1-6
TGTGCCAGCAGCGAGGGGACAGTCCCAGGCAATTCACCCCTCCACTTT
CASSEGTVPGNSPLHF
>once|TRBV5-6|TRBD2|TRBJ2-1
TGTGCCAGCAGCTTTGTGGGGGCGGGAGGGGTAAATGAGCAGTTCTTC
CASSFVGAGGVNEQFF
>few|TRBV5-5|-|TRBJ1-2
TGTGCCAGCAGCTTGAAAACAACCTCCTATGGCTACACCTTC
CASSLKTTSYGYTF
>-|TRBV14|-|TRBJ2-7
TGTGCCAGCAGCCAAGTCTCTCTAGTTCGGTTGGGCGAGCAGTACTTC
CASSQVSLVRLGEQYF
>-|TRBV5-1|-|TRBJ1-2
TGCGCCAGCACCCTTCAGTCGGGGGATGGCTACACCTTC
CASTLQSGDGYTF
>-|TRBV6-6|TRBD1|TRBJ2-2
TGTGCCAGCAGTTATACGGGACAGTCCTCCGCCGGGGAGCTGTTTTTT
CASSYTGQSSAGELFF